This T cell receptor (beta chain) was identified during a study of blood T cell repertoires in COVID-19. Whole-study context: Specimens from acute and convalescent COVID-19 originated in the United States, Italy and Spain. T cells, B-cell-depleted T cells, or PBMCs supplied cDNA or gDNA.

V was cut by 3 bases and J by 7 bases, with 7 bases left in between. The CDR3 consists of 12 residues. CDR1 is SGHAT and CDR2 is FQNNGV in the germline V gene. Original data processing: Using reference gene primer amplification, nucleated cell counts were estimated. TCRdb's copy holds only in-frame clones and misses some; the assay was immunoSEQ multiplex PCR. That table supplies the V and J calls and clone size; D and trimming were determined from the DNA. The table lists about 340,000 clones, about 86% of them singletons. Input material: peripheral blood. The chain couples TRBV11-2 to TRBJ2-4; D is unclear. The source of this sequence is a man aged 30-40 years with active or convalescent COVID-19. In nucleotides, the CDR3 is TGTGCCAGCAGCTTCGAAGCCAACATTCAGTACTTC. Translation gives CASSFEANIQYF.